One sample yielded the 10 T cell receptor beta chains listed below, sequenced in a study of T cell repertoires in ileal Crohn's disease. Sequencing used immunoSEQ multiplex PCR; TCRdb keeps in-frame clones, though not all of them. The data hold roughly 6,600 clones, with over 80% observed a single time. Time point indicated: inflamed ileum from the surgical specimen. Input material: ileal tissue. The origin of the receptors is an adult with Crohn's disease.

Turning to this clone: This sample includes further DNA sequences coding for the same CDR3. The chain carries TRBV11-3 and TRBJ2-3, with a tentative D call TRBD1 (5 bases). The CDR3 runs to 12 residues. With 2 bases removed from V and 6 bases from J, the gap between germline ends came to 6 bases. Germline loops: CDR1 SGHNT, CDR2 YENEEA. CDR3 region: CASSLQGDTQYF. For the CDR3, the DNA is TGTGCCAGCAGCTTACAGGGTGATACGCAGTATTTT.

The chain links TRBV7-2 to TRBJ2-1; D is tentatively TRBD1 or TRBD2 (7 bases each). Germline assignment: CDR1 SGHTA and CDR2 FQGNSA. The CDR3 length is 14 residues. The CDR3 loop reads CAVRGGAGLSEQFF. In nucleotides, the CDR3 is TGTGCGGTCAGGGGGGGGGCGGGTCTGAGTGAGCAGTTCTTC.

This chain uses TRBV11-2 with TRBJ1-2; 7 bases are shared with TRBD1. Germline loops: CDR1 SGHAT, CDR2 FQNNGV. V lost 4 bases and J lost 4; bases outside the gene matches: 12. CDR3 length equals 16 residues. The CDR3 DNA follows: TGTGCCAGCAGCTCGCGCACAGACAGGGCCAGCTATGGCTACACCTTC. Amino acid sequence: CASSSRTDRASYGYTF.

The chain carries TRBV5-1 and TRBJ1-3; tentative D call: TRBD1 (6 bases). Trimming removed 0 bases from V and 4 bases from J, with 11 bases in between. Looked up from germline, CDR1 is SGHRS and CDR2 is YFSETQ. This CDR3 contains 15 residues. CDR3 DNA sequence: TGCGCCAGCAGCTTGGGAAACAGGGAAGGAAACACCATATATTTT. Amino acid sequence: CASSLGNREGNTIYF.

Concerning this clone itself: A junction end diverges from the germline sequence, so it may reflect a read error. V usage is TRBV11-2 and J usage is TRBJ1-1; the D is unclear. The CDR3 is 16 residues long. The V gene's germline CDR1 is SGHAT and CDR2 FQNNGV. The CDR3 region has the DNA TGTGCCAGCAGCCTAGAAAGGGCGGTTAGGGACACTGAAGCTTTCTTT. This translates into CASSLERAVRDTEAFF. Using reference TRBV11-2 and TRBJ1-1 for the parts outside the CDR3, the full variable domain is EAGVAQSPRYKIIEKRQSVAFWCNPISGHATLYWYQQILGQGPKLLIQFQNNGVVDDSQLPKDRFSAERLKGVDSTLKIQPAKLEDSAVYLCASSLERAVRDTEAFFGQGTRLTVV.

This clone appeared a few times. The chain links TRBV6-4 to TRBJ2-1, with unresolved D. The CDR3 is made up of 12 amino acids. Germline V CDR1 and CDR2: MRHNA, SNTAGT. Trimming pared 1 base from V and 5 bases from J, leaving 3 bases between. The CDR3 is CASSDWDNEQFF. The CDR3, as DNA: TGTGCCAGCAGTGACTGGGACAATGAGCAGTTCTTC.

The CDR3 DNA is TGTGCCAGCAGTTACTCCCTGGGAGGGGGCTATGGCTACACCTTC. Translation gives CASSYSLGGGYGYTF. This chain joins TRBV6-6 and TRBJ1-2, with a possible D match to TRBD1 (6 bases). The V gene's germline CDR1 is MNHNY and CDR2 SVGAGI (reference sequence). The CDR3 runs to 15 residues. V was cut by 0 bases and J by 4 bases, with 12 bases left in between.

The count of this clone is one. The V call is TRBV6-1, the J call TRBJ2-2; the D gene is possibly TRBD1 (5 bases). The CDR3 consists of 18 residues. V shed 4 bases and J shed 5 bases, with 23 bases lying between them. Germline V gene lookup returns CDR1 MNHNS and CDR2 SASEGT. The CDR3 DNA follows: TGTGCCAGCAGTGTCGGCTATCAGGGTAGCTCACGGACCGGGGAGCTGTTTTTT. It yields the protein CASSVGYQGSSRTGELFF.

V gene TRBV2 combines with J gene TRBJ2-5; D not resolved. Trimming cost V 4 bases and J 0 bases, with 9 bases left between them. This CDR3 region has 14 residues. Germline loops: CDR1 SNHLY, CDR2 FYNNEI. The CDR3 sequence is CASSVTSYQETQYF. Written as DNA, the CDR3 is TGTGCCAGCAGTGTGACCTCGTACCAAGAGACCCAGTACTTC.

The V and J genes are TRBV7-9 and TRBJ2-6; D uncertain. V shed 3 bases and J shed 5 bases, with 14 bases lying between them. The CDR3 extends over 16 amino acids. Germline CDR1 reads SEHNR; CDR2 reads FQNEAQ (reference sequence). The CDR3 nucleotides read TGTGCCAGCAGCTTGTTATTGGTAGGAAGGGCCAACGTCCTGACTTTC. This translates into CASSLLLVGRANVLTF.